This record covers a single T cell receptor beta chain. Time point noted: week 3, after first cycle of checkpoint inhibitor. The sample comes from a study of blood T cell dynamics during melanoma immunotherapy. Germline V gene data show CDR1 as SEHNR and CDR2 as FQNEAQ (reference sequence). The CDR3 has 15 amino acids. Trimming removed 1 base from V and 5 bases from J; junction bases left unmatched: 7. The table came from immunoSEQ multiplex PCR; TCRdb's copy has only in-frame clones and leaves some out. Of over a thousand clones in the sample, 65% to 90% were seen once. The chain employs TRBV7-9 and TRBJ2-7; TRBD1 matches at 8 bases. The sequences come from cell-free DNA from blood, collected from a patient treated with checkpoint blockade. This sequence originates from a human donor with melanoma. CDR3 coding DNA: TGTGCCAGCAGCTTAGAGGGACAGGCCTTCGACGAGCAGTACTTC. Its protein product is CASSLEGQAFDEQYF. Full variable domain (missing parts from reference TRBV7-9 and TRBJ2-7): DTGVSQNPRHKITKRGQNVTFRCDPISEHNRLYWYRQTLGQGPEFLTYFQNEAQLEKSRLLSDRFSAERPKGSFSTLEIQRTEQGDSAMYLCASSLEGQAFDEQYFGPGTRLTVT.